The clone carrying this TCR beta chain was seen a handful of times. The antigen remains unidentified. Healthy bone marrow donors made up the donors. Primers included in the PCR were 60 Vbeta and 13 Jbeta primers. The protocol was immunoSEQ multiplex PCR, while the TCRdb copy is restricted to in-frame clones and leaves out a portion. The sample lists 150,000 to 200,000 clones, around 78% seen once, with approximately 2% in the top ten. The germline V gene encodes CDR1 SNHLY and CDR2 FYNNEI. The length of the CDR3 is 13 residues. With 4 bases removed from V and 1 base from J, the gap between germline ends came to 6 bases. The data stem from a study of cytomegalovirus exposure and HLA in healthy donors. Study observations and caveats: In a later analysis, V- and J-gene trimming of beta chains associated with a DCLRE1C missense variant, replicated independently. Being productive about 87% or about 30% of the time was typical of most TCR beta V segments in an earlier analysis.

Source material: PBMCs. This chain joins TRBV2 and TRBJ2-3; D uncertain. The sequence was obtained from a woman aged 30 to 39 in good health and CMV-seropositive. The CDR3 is CASSVLGTDTQYF. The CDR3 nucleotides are TGTGCCAGCAGTGTCCTAGGCACAGATACGCAGTATTTT.